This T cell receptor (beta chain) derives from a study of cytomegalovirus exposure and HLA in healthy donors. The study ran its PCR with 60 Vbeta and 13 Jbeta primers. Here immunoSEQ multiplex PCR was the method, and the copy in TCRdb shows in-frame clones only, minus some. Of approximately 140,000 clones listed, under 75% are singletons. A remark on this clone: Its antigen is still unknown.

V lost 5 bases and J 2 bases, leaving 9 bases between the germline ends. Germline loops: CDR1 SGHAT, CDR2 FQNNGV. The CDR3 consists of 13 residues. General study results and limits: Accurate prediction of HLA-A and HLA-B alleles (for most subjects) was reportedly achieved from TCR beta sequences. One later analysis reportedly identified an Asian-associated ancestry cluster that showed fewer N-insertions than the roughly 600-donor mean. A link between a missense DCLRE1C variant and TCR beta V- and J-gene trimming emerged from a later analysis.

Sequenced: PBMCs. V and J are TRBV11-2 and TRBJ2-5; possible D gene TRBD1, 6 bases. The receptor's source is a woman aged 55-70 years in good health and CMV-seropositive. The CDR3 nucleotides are TGTGCCAGCAGCGTGGGACAACAAGAGACCCAGTACTTC. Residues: CASSVGQQETQYF.